The clone carrying this T cell receptor beta chain was seen more than once but under ten times. Its antigen remains unidentified. The beta constant-region primer was an equimolar mix of two oligonucleotides covering TRBC1 and TRBC2. Ligation attached a single-stranded oligonucleotide with a 12-nucleotide UMI and the SP2 primer to the cDNA 3' end. Via MiXCR, TCRdb re-called the UMI-ligation and nested PCR reads, giving one row per CDR3 protein. The top ten hold about 0.13% of the sample, which has some 150,000 distinct CDR3 sequences, over 15% seen once. The data were taken from a study of naive and memory T cell subsets. Trimming took off 1 base at V and 2 bases at J, with 6 bases between the two ends. Germline V gives CDR1 LGHNA, CDR2 YSLEER. CDR3 size: 13 residues. The study, taken as a whole, reports: A few larger clonotypes appeared in naive repertoires, especially CD8, possibly memory cells re-expressing CD45RA.

Sample: naive CD4+ T cells from blood. This sequence originates from a human donor in good health. This chain uses TRBV4-3 with TRBJ2-7, with a weak D call TRBD1 (6 bases). The CDR3 DNA follows: TGCGCCAGCAGCCAAGGGGACACCTACGAGCAGTACTTC. The encoded protein is CASSQGDTYEQYF.